This TCR beta chain was obtained from a study of shared clonotypes between healthy human individuals. Study summary: Used for every donor were three CD4 naive, three CD4 memory, two CD8 naive and one CD8 memory plate.

This CDR3 comprises 17 residues. The germline V gene encodes CDR1 SGHAT and CDR2 FQNNGV. V was pared by 5 bases and J by 14 bases, with 30 bases between. Study observations and caveats: Among several donors, roughly 5% of naive CD4 clonotypes were found in common.

For every subset, genomic DNA was evenly distributed across several immunoSEQ plates. The table came from immunoSEQ multiplex PCR; TCRdb's copy has only in-frame clones and leaves some out. This table has 2 million to 2.5 million clones, 85% to 95% appearing once. Remarks on this clone: Its antigen is not identified.

The chain is built from TRBV11-2 and TRBJ1-4; no firm D call. This sequence originates from a man younger than 35 in good health. Some clones in this sample may be carry-over from other donors' samples. The sample comprised naive CD4+ T cells from PBMCs. As to subset: CD45RA+ positively selected. The CDR3: CASSPSNRGRVASRLFF. The CDR3, as DNA: TGTGCCAGCAGCCCCTCCAACCGAGGGAGAGTAGCAAGTAGGCTGTTTTTT. Supplemented by reference TRBV11-2 and TRBJ1-4, the full variable domain reads EAGVAQSPRYKIIEKRQSVAFWCNPISGHATLYWYQQILGQGPKLLIQFQNNGVVDDSQLPKDRFSAERLKGVDSTLKIQPAKLEDSAVYLCASSPSNRGRVASRLFFGSGTQLSVL.